These 9 T cell receptor beta chains came from one sample sequenced in a study of PD-1 blockade in classical Hodgkin lymphoma (dated by TCRdb to about 2020). Libraries came from the immunoSEQ multiplex PCR assay. TCRdb holds this immuneACCESS table with in-frame rearrangements only. Some clones are missing; in checked studies, unresolved V genes explain under half, and the rest has no known cause. For this sample the table gives around 19,000 clones, of which 75% to 90% were detected only once. Approximately 7% of the sample is taken by the ten largest. The sample's time point label, in plain terms: cycle 4 day 1 (C4D1), after 5 to 7 weeks of nivolumab. All trial patients had relapsed after autologous stem cell transplantation, with cohorts A, B and C differing in prior brentuximab vedotin exposure. Using a Miltenyi CD8+ T cell isolation kit, CD8+ T cells were purified from thawed PBMCs through magnetic negative selection.

The material sequenced was CD8+ T cells from blood, taken before the fourth cycle of nivolumab. All receptors come from a human donor with classical Hodgkin lymphoma.

The V and J genes are TRBV10-2 and TRBJ2-7; 9 bases fit TRBD2. Germline assignment: CDR1 WSHSY and CDR2 SAAADI. The CDR3 runs 12 residues. The V and J ends lost 10 bases and 7 bases, in that order; junction bases with no gene match: 8. As DNA, the CDR3 is TGCGCCACTGGGACTAGCTCAAAGGAGCAGTACTTC. Translation: CATGTSSKEQYF.

CDR3 DNA: TGCGCCAGCAGACAGGGGGACGAGCAGTACTTC. Amino acid sequence: CASRQGDEQYF. The chain is built from TRBV4-1 and TRBJ2-5; TRBD1 matches at 8 bases. The J call could be wrong; TRBJ2-7 is a better fit for the DNA end. Germline V CDR1 and CDR2: MGHRA, YSYEKL. The CDR3 has 11 residues.

This clone has a single count. The chain carries TRBV5-1 and TRBJ1-1, with D maybe TRBD1 (6 bases). Germline-derived CDR1 and CDR2 are SGHRS and YFSETQ. Between the trimmed V and J ends, which lost 0 bases and 6 bases, there was a span of 12 bases. The CDR3 has 14 residues. CDR3: CASSLGGLMAEAFF. The CDR3, as DNA: TGCGCCAGCAGCTTGGGGGGGCTGATGGCTGAAGCTTTCTTT.

This clone appeared a few times. V usage is TRBV7-9 and J usage is TRBJ1-2; D is undetermined. Deletions cut 3 bases from V and 1 base from J, with 6 bases between. CDR3 length equals 13 residues. From germline, CDR1 is SEHNR and CDR2 FQNEAQ (reference sequence). CDR3 DNA sequence: TGTGCCAGCAGCTTCGGGATTAACTATGGCTACACCTTC. Residues: CASSFGINYGYTF.

This chain uses TRBV7-2 with TRBJ2-7; 8 nucleotides align to TRBD1. The V segment lost 1 base and the J segment 3 bases; nucleotides outside the gene matches: 5. CDR1 is SGHTA, CDR2 FQGNSA, per germline. CDR3 size: 15 residues. The CDR3 is CASSLVQGAFYEQYF. The DNA for the CDR3 is TGTGCCAGCAGCTTAGTTCAGGGGGCCTTCTACGAGCAGTACTTC.

CDR3 DNA: TGTGCCAGCAGTTCAAACGTTTGGGCTGGAAACACCATATATTTT. This encodes CASSSNVWAGNTIYF. The chain employs TRBV6-1 and TRBJ1-3; D remains unclear. Trimming stripped 5 bases from V and 2 bases from J, with 13 bases between. The CDR3 totals 15 residues. CDR1 and CDR2 from the germline V gene are MNHNS and SASEGT.

This clone showed up just a few times. The CDR3, as DNA: TGTGCCAGCAGTTTGACAAAAGGTGGCAATCAGCCCCAGCATTTT. This encodes CASSLTKGGNQPQHF. The chain couples TRBV27 to TRBJ1-5; no clear D. Germline-derived CDR1 and CDR2 are MNHEY and SMNVEV (reference sequence). V shed 3 bases and J shed 2 bases, with 11 bases lying between them. The CDR3 has 15 amino acids.

The chain couples TRBV4-1 to TRBJ1-1; possibly TRBD1 for D (6 bases). Germline V gene sequence: CDR1 MGHRA, CDR2 YSYEKL. This CDR3 has 13 amino acids. Trimming pared 4 bases from V and 5 bases from J, leaving 11 bases between. The CDR3 sequence: CASSRNTGTEAFF. The DNA of the CDR3 is TGCGCCAGCAGCCGGAACACAGGGACTGAAGCTTTCTTT.

The V call is TRBV19, the J call TRBJ2-1; 8 positions agree with TRBD2. The CDR3 contains 13 residues. V dropped 9 bases and J dropped 6; count of bases not matched to a gene: 7. In germline, CDR1 is LNHDA, CDR2 SQIVND (reference sequence). As DNA, the CDR3 is TGTGCCAGCAGGAACGGGGGGGTCAATGAGCAGTTCTTC. This codes for CASRNGGVNEQFF. The full variable domain, in which reference TRBV19 and TRBJ2-1 provide the parts outside the CDR3, is DGGITQSPKYLFRKEGQNVTLSCEQNLNHDAMYWYRQDPGQGLRLIYYSQIVNDFQKGDIAEGYSVSREKKESFPLTVTSAQKNPTAFYLCASRNGGVNEQFFGPGTRLTVL.